The rows below give T cell receptor beta chains drawn from one sample of a study of cytotoxic CD8 clonotypes in ibrutinib-treated CLL. The protocol was immunoSEQ multiplex PCR, while the TCRdb copy is restricted to in-frame clones and leaves out a portion. The data hold 90,000 to 100,000 clones, with about 72% observed a single time. Here the sequenced sample was PBMCs, taken after 12 months of ibrutinib treatment. The receptors stem from a human donor with chronic lymphocytic leukemia. The CDR3 runs from the conserved cysteine through the conserved F or W. A D gene is named only where the DNA matches it firmly. Clone size is given for some rows only: seen once, a few or many times, or a class if the clone is expanded.

d_call: -
v_call: TRBV7-2
clone_size: -
j_call: TRBJ2-2
cdr3_nt: TGTGCCAGCAGCCCTCGGGCCCACGGGGAGCTGTTTTTT
cdr3_aa: CASSPRAHGELFF

d_call: -
v_call: TRBV28
clone_size: -
j_call: TRBJ1-2
cdr3_nt: TGTGCCAGCGTACAAGCGGGGGGCGGCTATGGCTACACCTTC
cdr3_aa: CASVQAGGGYGYTF

d_call: -
v_call: TRBV5-4
clone_size: -
j_call: TRBJ1-1
cdr3_nt: TGTGCCAGCAGCCAAGGAAACACTGAAGCTTTCTTT
cdr3_aa: CASSQGNTEAFF

d_call: TRBD1
v_call: TRBV9
clone_size: once
j_call: TRBJ2-3
cdr3_nt: TGTGCCAGCAGCGGCGAGGGGGCGAGAGATACGCAGTATTTT
cdr3_aa: CASSGEGARDTQYF

d_call: -
v_call: TRBV15
clone_size: -
j_call: TRBJ2-1
cdr3_nt: TGTGCCACCAGCAGATCCTATAGGGCAGGGGTTGATGAGCAGTTCTTC
cdr3_aa: CATSRSYRAGVDEQFF

d_call: TRBD1
v_call: TRBV25-1
clone_size: -
j_call: TRBJ2-3
cdr3_nt: TGTGCCAGCAGGACAGGGGGCGCAGATACGCAGTATTTT
cdr3_aa: CASRTGGADTQYF

d_call: -
v_call: TRBV5-4
clone_size: -
j_call: TRBJ2-6
cdr3_nt: TGTGCCAGCAGCCCTCCATCCGTAGGGGCCAACGTCCTGACTTTC
cdr3_aa: CASSPPSVGANVLTF

d_call: -
v_call: TRBV29-1
clone_size: -
j_call: TRBJ1-3
cdr3_nt: TGCAGCGTTTCGGGCAGAGGTGGAAACACCATATATTTT
cdr3_aa: CSVSGRGGNTIYF

d_call: -
v_call: TRBV20-1
clone_size: -
j_call: TRBJ2-5
cdr3_nt: TGCAGTGCTAGACCACAAGAGACCCAGTACTTC
cdr3_aa: CSARPQETQYF

d_call: -
v_call: TRBV7-2
clone_size: -
j_call: TRBJ2-7
cdr3_nt: TGTGCCAGCAGCTTAGACGGGGGCGGTCGGCGAGAGCAGTACTTC
cdr3_aa: CASSLDGGGRREQYF

d_call: TRBD1
v_call: TRBV25-1
clone_size: -
j_call: TRBJ1-5
cdr3_nt: TGTGCCAGCAGTGGACAGGGTGGGAATCAGCCCCAGCATTTT
cdr3_aa: CASSGQGGNQPQHF

d_call: TRBD2
v_call: TRBV6-5
clone_size: -
j_call: TRBJ2-3
cdr3_nt: TGTGCCAGCAGTTACTCGCGGGGGGGGCGGACAGATACGCAGTATTTT
cdr3_aa: CASSYSRGGRTDTQYF

d_call: -
v_call: TRBV7-8
clone_size: -
j_call: TRBJ1-1
cdr3_nt: TGTGCCAGCAGCCGCTCTATAGATTTTTCAGGCCTTACTGAAGCTTTCTTT
cdr3_aa: CASSRSIDFSGLTEAFF

d_call: -
v_call: TRBV6-1
clone_size: -
j_call: TRBJ2-1
cdr3_nt: TGTGCCAGCCTAGAGAGAACCTACAATGAGCAGTTCTTC
cdr3_aa: CASLERTYNEQFF

d_call: -
v_call: TRBV2
clone_size: -
j_call: TRBJ1-1
cdr3_nt: TGTGCCAGCAGGGCCCGGACAGCCTCAGGGAACACTGAAGCTTTCTTT
cdr3_aa: CASRARTASGNTEAFF

d_call: -
v_call: TRBV7-2
clone_size: -
j_call: TRBJ1-2
cdr3_nt: TGTGCCAGCAGCTTAGAATGGCAGACCTATGGCTACACCTTC
cdr3_aa: CASSLEWQTYGYTF

d_call: TRBD1
v_call: TRBV7-9
clone_size: -
j_call: TRBJ2-3
cdr3_nt: TGTGCCAGCAGCAAAGACAGGGGGTACCCAGATACGCAGTATTTT
cdr3_aa: CASSKDRGYPDTQYF

d_call: -
v_call: TRBV6-1
clone_size: -
j_call: TRBJ2-7
cdr3_nt: TGTGCCAGCAGTGAAGCGTGCCCGGGCGGCGAGCAGTACTTC
cdr3_aa: CASSEACPGGEQYF

d_call: -
v_call: TRBV28
clone_size: few
j_call: TRBJ2-2
cdr3_nt: TGTGCCAGCACCGGGGGTGGTACCGGGGAGCTGTTTTTT
cdr3_aa: CASTGGGTGELFF

d_call: TRBD1
v_call: TRBV5-1
clone_size: -
j_call: TRBJ1-5
cdr3_nt: TGCGCCAGCAGTGCCGCCGGGACAGCCGATCAGCCCCAGCATTTT
cdr3_aa: CASSAAGTADQPQHF

d_call: -
v_call: TRBV7-7
clone_size: -
j_call: TRBJ2-5
cdr3_nt: TGTGCTAGCAGCTTAGGAGGGTACCAAGAGACCCAGTACTTC
cdr3_aa: CASSLGGYQETQYF

d_call: -
v_call: TRBV12-2
clone_size: few
j_call: TRBJ1-5
cdr3_nt: TGTGCAAGTCGCTTAGGTTCGGGGGGCGTCAATCCAGGGTTAAGCAATCAGCCCCAGCATTTT
cdr3_aa: CASRLGSGGVNPGLSNQPQHF

d_call: -
v_call: TRBV28
clone_size: -
j_call: TRBJ1-2
cdr3_nt: TGTGCCAGCAGTTACTCACAACTGGGCTATGGCTACACCTTC
cdr3_aa: CASSYSQLGYGYTF

d_call: -
v_call: TRBV6-5
clone_size: few
j_call: TRBJ1-4
cdr3_nt: TGTGCCAGCAGTTACGGGGCAACTAATGAAAAACTGTTTTTT
cdr3_aa: CASSYGATNEKLFF

d_call: -
v_call: TRBV27
clone_size: few
j_call: TRBJ2-7
cdr3_nt: TGTGCCAGCCGATTCTTCCGGGACGGACGCTACGAGCAGTACTTC
cdr3_aa: CASRFFRDGRYEQYF

d_call: -
v_call: TRBV18
clone_size: -
j_call: TRBJ2-5
cdr3_nt: TGTGCCAGCTCACCACTGGTTGAGACCCAGTACTTC
cdr3_aa: CASSPLVETQYF

d_call: -
v_call: TRBV6-1
clone_size: once
j_call: TRBJ2-3
cdr3_nt: TGTGCCAGCAGCCCCCCACAGAGCACAGATACGCAGTATTTT
cdr3_aa: CASSPPQSTDTQYF

d_call: -
v_call: TRBV2
clone_size: -
j_call: TRBJ1-2
cdr3_nt: TGTGCCAGCAGCATAACAGGCTCTGGCTACACCTTC
cdr3_aa: CASSITGSGYTF

d_call: -
v_call: TRBV5-1
clone_size: once
j_call: TRBJ1-2
cdr3_nt: TGCGCCAGCAGCTTAGACCGCCGGTCGGCTAATGGCTACACCTTC
cdr3_aa: CASSLDRRSANGYTF

d_call: -
v_call: TRBV5-6
clone_size: -
j_call: TRBJ1-3
cdr3_nt: TGTGCCAGCAGCTTGACTGCGAGCTCTGGAAACACCATATATTTT
cdr3_aa: CASSLTASSGNTIYF

d_call: TRBD2
v_call: TRBV5-6
clone_size: -
j_call: TRBJ2-1
cdr3_nt: TGTGCCAGCACCCTAGCGGGGGGTCCCCTCTTAAGCGTCGTAAATGAGCAGTTCTTC
cdr3_aa: CASTLAGGPLLSVVNEQFF

d_call: -
v_call: TRBV6-1
clone_size: -
j_call: TRBJ1-2
cdr3_nt: TGTGCCAGCAGTGAATCAGACGGATCTTGGGGAAGCTACACCTTC
cdr3_aa: CASSESDGSWGSYTF

d_call: -
v_call: TRBV19
clone_size: once
j_call: TRBJ1-2
cdr3_nt: TGTGCCAGTAGTTTCCGGGACACACCTCGTGGCTACACCTTC
cdr3_aa: CASSFRDTPRGYTF

d_call: -
v_call: TRBV23-1
clone_size: few
j_call: TRBJ1-5
cdr3_nt: TGCGCCAGCAGTCAATCGAGAGATTATAGCAATCAGCCCCAGCATTTT
cdr3_aa: CASSQSRDYSNQPQHF

d_call: -
v_call: TRBV6-5
clone_size: -
j_call: TRBJ1-2
cdr3_nt: TGTGCCAGCACCGGGTGGGGGAATAACTATGGCTACACCTTC
cdr3_aa: CASTGWGNNYGYTF

d_call: TRBD2
v_call: TRBV2
clone_size: -
j_call: TRBJ2-7
cdr3_nt: TGTGCCAGCGAAACGAGCGGGGGGTCCCACGAGCAGTACTTC
cdr3_aa: CASETSGGSHEQYF

d_call: TRBD1
v_call: TRBV19
clone_size: -
j_call: TRBJ1-1
cdr3_nt: TGTGCCAGTAGTGCCCGGACAGGGCAGGTTGAAGCTTTCTTT
cdr3_aa: CASSARTGQVEAFF

d_call: TRBD1
v_call: TRBV7-9
clone_size: -
j_call: TRBJ2-1
cdr3_nt: TGTGCCAGCAGCCCGGGACAGGGATACAATGAGCAGTTCTTC
cdr3_aa: CASSPGQGYNEQFF

d_call: -
v_call: TRBV9
clone_size: -
j_call: TRBJ2-7
cdr3_nt: TGTGCCAGCAGCGTAGTCGGGGGGCCCTACGAGCAGTACTTC
cdr3_aa: CASSVVGGPYEQYF

d_call: -
v_call: TRBV5-6
clone_size: -
j_call: TRBJ1-1
cdr3_nt: TGTGCCAGCAGCTTCCAGGGTACCGGGACTGAAGCTTTCTTT
cdr3_aa: CASSFQGTGTEAFF

d_call: -
v_call: TRBV7-9
clone_size: -
j_call: TRBJ2-7
cdr3_nt: TGTGCCAGCAGCCAAGCTAGAGGGGGCGGGAACGAGCAGTACTTC
cdr3_aa: CASSQARGGGNEQYF

d_call: TRBD1
v_call: TRBV6-1
clone_size: -
j_call: TRBJ1-2
cdr3_nt: TGTGCCAGCACATCCAGGGGGAACTATGGCTACACCTTC
cdr3_aa: CASTSRGNYGYTF

d_call: -
v_call: TRBV7-2
clone_size: -
j_call: TRBJ1-2
cdr3_nt: TGTGCCAGCAGCTTGCCAGGGGCGTATGGCTACACCTTC
cdr3_aa: CASSLPGAYGYTF

d_call: -
v_call: TRBV7-8
clone_size: -
j_call: TRBJ1-4
cdr3_nt: TGTGCCAGCAGCTTAAAGGGGGGGGATGTAAAACTGTTTTTT
cdr3_aa: CASSLKGGDVKLFF

d_call: -
v_call: TRBV11-3
clone_size: -
j_call: TRBJ1-1
cdr3_nt: TGTGCCAGCAGCTTGGAACAGAGCTCTGAAGCTTTCTTT
cdr3_aa: CASSLEQSSEAFF

d_call: -
v_call: TRBV6-1
clone_size: -
j_call: TRBJ1-6
cdr3_nt: TGTGCCAGCAGTGAATTAGAACCGAACGAGGGGGGTTCACCCCTCCACTTT
cdr3_aa: CASSELEPNEGGSPLHF

d_call: -
v_call: TRBV4-2
clone_size: -
j_call: TRBJ2-5
cdr3_nt: TGTGCCAGCAGCCAATGGGTAGGGGCTACGGAGACCCAGTACTTC
cdr3_aa: CASSQWVGATETQYF

d_call: -
v_call: TRBV7-6
clone_size: few
j_call: TRBJ2-7
cdr3_nt: TGTGCCAGCAGCCCCAGCCCCGAGGGTTCGTACGAGCAGTACTTC
cdr3_aa: CASSPSPEGSYEQYF

d_call: TRBD2
v_call: TRBV7-8
clone_size: -
j_call: TRBJ2-1
cdr3_nt: TGTGCCAGCAGCCCCCCTCTGAGGAGACTAGCTCACTACAATGAGCAGTTCTTC
cdr3_aa: CASSPPLRRLAHYNEQFF

d_call: -
v_call: TRBV5-1
clone_size: -
j_call: TRBJ1-6
cdr3_nt: TGCGCCAGCAGTCTGAATGTTGGTTCACCCCTCCACTTT
cdr3_aa: CASSLNVGSPLHF

d_call: -
v_call: TRBV7-2
clone_size: -
j_call: TRBJ1-1
cdr3_nt: TGTGCCAGCAGCTTGACAGATCGGAACACTGAAGCTTTCTTT
cdr3_aa: CASSLTDRNTEAFF